This T cell receptor (beta chain) was captured by sequencing in a study of shared clonotypes between healthy human individuals. Comment on this clone: The antigen is unknown.

Study conclusions and caveats: Sampling used blood alone; tissue repertoires probably differ.

This table comes from immunoSEQ multiplex PCR, and its TCRdb copy is limited to in-frame clones, with some not included. The table lists over a million clones, around 78% of them singletons. Sample: memory CD4+ T cells from PBMCs. Noted subset: CD45RA-negative fraction. The origin of this receptor is a man aged 18 to 30 in good health. Some clones in this sample may be carry-over from other donors' samples.

The DNA of the CDR3 is TGTGCCAGCAGCCGAGGAGTCGGGACTGAAGCTTTCTTT. Protein product: CASSRGVGTEAFF. The chain combines TRBV7-3 with TRBJ1-1, with D unclear. V gave up 5 bases and J gave up 5 bases, with 12 bases separating them. The CDR3 loop spans 13 amino acids. In germline, CDR1 is SGHTA, CDR2 FQGTGA.